This T cell receptor (beta chain) stems from a study of response to subunit inactivated influenza vaccine. Each CDR3 protein is one row after TCRdb ran MiXCR on the RT-PCR reads. In the table there are hundreds of thousands of distinct CDR3 sequences, 6.5% to 8% of which are singletons. The CDR3 runs to 15 residues. Germline CDR1 reads SGHTA; CDR2 reads FQGNSA. Between the trimmed V and J ends, which lost 1 base and 3 bases, there was a span of 9 bases. The sequence came from a man aged 50 to 75 who received an inactivated influenza vaccine. The specimen was PBMCs from blood, collected about 23 months after vaccination. The chain carries TRBV7-2 and TRBJ2-2; D remains unclear. The CDR3 loop is CASSLVRSYTGELFF. CDR3 nucleotide sequence: TGTGCCAGCAGCTTAGTCAGGAGTTACACCGGGGAGCTGTTTTTT.